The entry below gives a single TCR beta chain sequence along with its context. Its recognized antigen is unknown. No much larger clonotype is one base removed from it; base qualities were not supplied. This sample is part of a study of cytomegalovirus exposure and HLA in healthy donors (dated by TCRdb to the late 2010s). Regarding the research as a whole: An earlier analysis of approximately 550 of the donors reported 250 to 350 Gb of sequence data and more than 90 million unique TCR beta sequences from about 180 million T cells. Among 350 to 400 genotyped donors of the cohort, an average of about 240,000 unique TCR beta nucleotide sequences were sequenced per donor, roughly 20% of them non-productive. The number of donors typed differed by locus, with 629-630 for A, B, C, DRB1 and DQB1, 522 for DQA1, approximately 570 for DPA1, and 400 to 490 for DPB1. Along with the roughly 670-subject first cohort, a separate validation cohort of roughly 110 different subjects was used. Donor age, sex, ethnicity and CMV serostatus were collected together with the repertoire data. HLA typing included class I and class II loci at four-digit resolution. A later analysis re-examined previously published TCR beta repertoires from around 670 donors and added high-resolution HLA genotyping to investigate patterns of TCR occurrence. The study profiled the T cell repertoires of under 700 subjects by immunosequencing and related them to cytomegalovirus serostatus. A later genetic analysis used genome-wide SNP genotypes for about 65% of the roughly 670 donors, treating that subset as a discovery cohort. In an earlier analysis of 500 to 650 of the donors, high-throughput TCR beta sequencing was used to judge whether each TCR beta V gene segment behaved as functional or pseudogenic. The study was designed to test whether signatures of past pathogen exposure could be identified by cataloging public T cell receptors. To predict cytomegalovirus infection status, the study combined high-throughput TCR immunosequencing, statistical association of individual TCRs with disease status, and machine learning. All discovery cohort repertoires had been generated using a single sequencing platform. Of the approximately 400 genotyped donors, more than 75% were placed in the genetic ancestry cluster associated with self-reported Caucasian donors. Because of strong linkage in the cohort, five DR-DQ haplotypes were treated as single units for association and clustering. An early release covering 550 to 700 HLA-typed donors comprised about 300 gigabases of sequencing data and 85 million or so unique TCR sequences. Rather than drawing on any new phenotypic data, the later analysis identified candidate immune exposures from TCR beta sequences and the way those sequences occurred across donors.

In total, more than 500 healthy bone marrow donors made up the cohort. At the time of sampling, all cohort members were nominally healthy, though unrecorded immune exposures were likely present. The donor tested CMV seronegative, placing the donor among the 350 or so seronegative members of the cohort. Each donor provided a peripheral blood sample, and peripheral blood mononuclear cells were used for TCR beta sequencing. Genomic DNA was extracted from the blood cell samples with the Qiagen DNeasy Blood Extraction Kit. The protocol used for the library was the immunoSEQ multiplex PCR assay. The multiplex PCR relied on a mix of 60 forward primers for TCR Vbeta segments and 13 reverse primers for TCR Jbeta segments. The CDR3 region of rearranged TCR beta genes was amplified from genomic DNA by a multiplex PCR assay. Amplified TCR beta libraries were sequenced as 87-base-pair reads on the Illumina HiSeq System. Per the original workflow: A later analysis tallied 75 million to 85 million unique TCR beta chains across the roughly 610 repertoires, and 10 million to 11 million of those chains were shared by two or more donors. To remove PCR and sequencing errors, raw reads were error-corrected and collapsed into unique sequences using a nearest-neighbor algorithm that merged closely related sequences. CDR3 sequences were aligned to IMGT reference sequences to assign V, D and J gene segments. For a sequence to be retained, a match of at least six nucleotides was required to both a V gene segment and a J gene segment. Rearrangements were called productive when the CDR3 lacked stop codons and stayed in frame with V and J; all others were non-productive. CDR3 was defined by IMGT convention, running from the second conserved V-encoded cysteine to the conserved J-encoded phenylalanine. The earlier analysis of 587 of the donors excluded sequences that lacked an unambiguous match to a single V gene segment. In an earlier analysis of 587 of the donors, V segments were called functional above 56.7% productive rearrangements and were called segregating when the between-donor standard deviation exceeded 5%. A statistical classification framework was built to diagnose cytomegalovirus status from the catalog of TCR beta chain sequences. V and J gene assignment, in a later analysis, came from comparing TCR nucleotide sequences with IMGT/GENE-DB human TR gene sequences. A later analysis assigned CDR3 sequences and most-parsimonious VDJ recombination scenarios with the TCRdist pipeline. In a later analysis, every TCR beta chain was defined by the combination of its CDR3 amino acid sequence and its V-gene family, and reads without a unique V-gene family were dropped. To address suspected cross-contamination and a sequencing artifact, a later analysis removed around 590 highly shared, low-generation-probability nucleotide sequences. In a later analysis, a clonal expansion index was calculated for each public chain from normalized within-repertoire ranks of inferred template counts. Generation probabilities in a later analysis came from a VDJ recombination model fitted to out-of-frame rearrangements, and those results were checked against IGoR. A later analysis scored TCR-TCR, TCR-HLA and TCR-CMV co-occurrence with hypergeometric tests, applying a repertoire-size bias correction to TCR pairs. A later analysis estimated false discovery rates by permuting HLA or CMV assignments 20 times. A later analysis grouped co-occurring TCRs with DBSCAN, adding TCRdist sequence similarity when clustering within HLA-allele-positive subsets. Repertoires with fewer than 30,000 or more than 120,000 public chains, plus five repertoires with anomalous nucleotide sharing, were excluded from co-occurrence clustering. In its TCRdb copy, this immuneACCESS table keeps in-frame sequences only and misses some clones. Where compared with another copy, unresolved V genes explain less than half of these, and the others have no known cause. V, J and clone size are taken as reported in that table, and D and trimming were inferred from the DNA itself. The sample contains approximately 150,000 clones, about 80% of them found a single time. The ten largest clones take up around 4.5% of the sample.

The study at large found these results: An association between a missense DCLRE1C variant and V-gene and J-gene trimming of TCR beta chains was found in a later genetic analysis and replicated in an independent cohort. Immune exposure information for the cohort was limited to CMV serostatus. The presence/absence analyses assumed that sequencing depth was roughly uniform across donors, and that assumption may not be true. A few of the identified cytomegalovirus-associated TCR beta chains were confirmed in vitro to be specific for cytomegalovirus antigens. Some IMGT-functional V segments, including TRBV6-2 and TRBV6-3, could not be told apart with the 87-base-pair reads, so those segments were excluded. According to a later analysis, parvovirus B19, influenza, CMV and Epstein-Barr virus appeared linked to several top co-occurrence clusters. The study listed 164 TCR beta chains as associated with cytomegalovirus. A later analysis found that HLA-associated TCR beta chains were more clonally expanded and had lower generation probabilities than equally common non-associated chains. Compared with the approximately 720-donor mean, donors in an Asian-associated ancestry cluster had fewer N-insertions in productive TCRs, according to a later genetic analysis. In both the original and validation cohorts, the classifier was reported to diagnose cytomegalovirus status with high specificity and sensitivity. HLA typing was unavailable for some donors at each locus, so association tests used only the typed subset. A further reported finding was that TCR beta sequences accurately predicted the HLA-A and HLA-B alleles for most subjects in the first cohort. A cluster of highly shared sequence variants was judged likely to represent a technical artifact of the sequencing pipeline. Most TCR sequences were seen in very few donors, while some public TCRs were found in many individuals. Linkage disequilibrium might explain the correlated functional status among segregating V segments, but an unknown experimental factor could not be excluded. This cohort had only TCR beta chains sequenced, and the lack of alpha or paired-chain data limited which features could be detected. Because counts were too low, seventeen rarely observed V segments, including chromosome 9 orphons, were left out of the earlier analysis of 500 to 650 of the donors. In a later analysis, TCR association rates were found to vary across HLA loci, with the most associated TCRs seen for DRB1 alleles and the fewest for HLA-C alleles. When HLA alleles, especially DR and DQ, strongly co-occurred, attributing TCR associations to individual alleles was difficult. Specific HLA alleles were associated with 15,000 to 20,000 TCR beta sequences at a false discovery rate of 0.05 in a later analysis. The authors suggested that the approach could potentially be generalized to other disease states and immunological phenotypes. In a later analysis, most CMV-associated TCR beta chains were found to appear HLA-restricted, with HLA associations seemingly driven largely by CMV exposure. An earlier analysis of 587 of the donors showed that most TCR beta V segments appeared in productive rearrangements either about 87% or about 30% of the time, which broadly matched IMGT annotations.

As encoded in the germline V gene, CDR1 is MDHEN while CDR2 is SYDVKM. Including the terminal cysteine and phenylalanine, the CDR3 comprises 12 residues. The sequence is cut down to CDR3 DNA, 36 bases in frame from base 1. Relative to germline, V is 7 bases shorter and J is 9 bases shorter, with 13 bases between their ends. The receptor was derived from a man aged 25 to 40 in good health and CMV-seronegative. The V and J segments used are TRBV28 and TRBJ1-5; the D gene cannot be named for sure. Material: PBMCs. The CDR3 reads CASTDTKAPQHF. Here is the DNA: TGTGCCAGCACCGACACGAAGGCGCCCCAGCATTTT.